This T cell receptor (beta chain) was obtained from a study of blood T cells in healthy people across ages. A second PCR, run for roughly 7 to 11 cycles, used a sample-barcoded 5' primer plus a J-beta primer mix. TCRdb independently ran MiXCR on the 5' RACE reads; one entry per CDR3 protein. The sample holds around 970,000 distinct CDR3 sequences, roughly 51% seen once. Germline CDR1 is SGHAT and CDR2 is FQDESV (reference sequence). Trimming took 5 bases from V and 7 from J, leaving 14 bases between them. The CDR3 runs 13 residues. Total RNA, at least 5 micrograms per sample, was extracted from PBMCs. Whole-study findings and limits: A roughly linear fall in TCR beta diversity per million T cells was seen with increasing age.

A word on this clonotype: Its specificity is not known.

The chain carries TRBV11-1 and TRBJ2-5, with D maybe TRBD1 (5 bases). This receptor was obtained from a woman aged 60 to 75 in good health. Sequencing used blood. The CDR3 sequence: CASSQVGVTTQYF. Here the CDR3 DNA reads TGTGCCAGCAGCCAAGTAGGGGTTACGACCCAGTACTTC.